Shown below are 32 T cell receptor beta chains from a single sample sequenced in a study of response to subunit inactivated influenza vaccine. TCRdb re-called the RT-PCR reads with MiXCR, one entry per CDR3 protein. The table shows almost 250,000 distinct CDR3 sequences, with more than 9% occurring only once. The sequencing here drew on non-naive T cells sorted from PBMCs, taken 14 to 15 days before vaccination. Receptors were obtained from a man aged 45-60 years who received an inactivated influenza vaccine.

This clonotype was seen repeatedly, ten times or more. The rearrangement joins TRBV24-1 to TRBJ2-1; D perhaps matches TRBD2 (5 bases). The CDR3 runs to 14 residues. Germline values: CDR1 KGHDR, CDR2 SFDVKD. Trimming took off 2 bases at V and 6 bases at J, with 10 bases between the two ends. The CDR3: CATSDWHRGNEQFF. The DNA of the CDR3 is TGTGCCACCAGTGATTGGCACCGGGGCAATGAGCAGTTCTTC.

The chain employs TRBV7-2 and TRBJ2-7; D call uncertain. The CDR3 is made up of 14 amino acids. Germline V gives CDR1 SGHTA, CDR2 FQGNSA. Trimming took 5 bases from V and 3 from J, leaving 14 bases between them. CDR3 amino acids: CASSPRVADYEQYF. CDR3 coding DNA: TGTGCCAGCAGCCCAAGGGTGGCAGACTACGAGCAGTACTTC. The full variable domain, in which reference TRBV7-2 and TRBJ2-7 provide the parts outside the CDR3, is GAGVSQSPSNKVTEKGKDVELRCDPISGHTALYWYRQSLGQGLEFLIYFQGNSAPDKSGLPSDRFSAERTGGSVSTLTIQRTQQEDSAVYLCASSPRVADYEQYFGPGTRLTVT.

As to this clonotype: The junction does not match germline at one end; this may be a read error. CDR3 amino acids: CASSQDIGPNGKLFF. The CDR3 DNA reads as TGCGCCAGCAGCCAAGATATCGGGCCCAATGGAAAACTGTTTTTT. The V and J genes are TRBV4-1 and TRBJ1-4; no reliable D call. Germline values: CDR1 MGHRA, CDR2 YSYEKL. The CDR3 totals 15 residues.

The table lists this clonotype with a few counts. V usage is TRBV15 and J usage is TRBJ2-2; 7 bases align to TRBD2. The CDR3 runs to 14 residues. CDR1 LNHNV and CDR2 YYDKDF come from the germline V gene (reference sequence). V gave up 2 bases and J gave up 6 bases; unmatched junction bases: 3. The CDR3 is CATSRMGGAGELFF. The CDR3 region has the DNA TGTGCCACCAGCAGAATGGGGGGGGCCGGGGAGCTGTTTTTT.

This clonotype has just a few counts. V gene TRBV29-1 combines with J gene TRBJ1-4, with a tentative D call TRBD1 (5 bases). There are 12 residues in the CDR3. V gave up 5 bases and J gave up 8 bases, with 12 bases separating them. The germline V gene encodes CDR1 SQVTM and CDR2 ANQGSEA. The CDR3 region is CSVLGREEKLFF. For the CDR3, the DNA is TGCAGCGTTCTGGGCAGGGAGGAAAAACTGTTTTTT. The entire variable domain, with the rest obtained from reference TRBV29-1 and TRBJ1-4, is as follows: SAVISQKPSRDICQRGTSLTIQCQVDSQVTMMFWYRQQPGQSLTLIATANQGSEATYESGFVIDKFPISRPNLTFSTLTVSNMSPEDSSIYLCSVLGREEKLFFGSGTQLSVL.

This chain links TRBV4-3 with TRBJ2-1; 12 bases agree with TRBD2. Unmatched junction bases numbered 5, after V lost 1 base and J lost 10 bases. The CDR3 is 15 residues long. From germline, CDR1 is LGHNA and CDR2 YSLEER. CDR3 DNA sequence: TGCGCCAGCAGCCAAGGCCTTACTAGCGGGAGGGAGCAGTTCTTC. Amino acid sequence: CASSQGLTSGREQFF.

There are a few counts of this clonotype. The rearrangement uses TRBV11-2 and TRBJ2-7; 8 nucleotides align to TRBD1. CDR3 length: 14 residues. The germline gives CDR1 SGHAT, CDR2 FQNNGV. V gave up 5 bases and J gave up 0 bases; unmatched junction bases: 3. CDR3 coding DNA: TGTGCCAGCAGCCCACAGGGGGTCTCCTACGAGCAGTACTTC. Translation gives CASSPQGVSYEQYF.

As to this clonotype: Given the absence of the conserved phenylalanine or tryptophan at the CDR3 end, a read error is likely. It is unclear where the CDR3 begins or ends on the DNA, so no DNA is shown, and the CDR3 is as TCRdb lists it. The gene calls are TRBV5-1 and TRBJ1-2; the D segment call TRBD1 is taken from the table without a DNA check. 10 amino acids form the CDR3, both terminal residues included. Germline-derived CDR1 and CDR2 are SGHRS and YFSETQ. This CDR3 is CASSLARKGL.

This clonotype was picked up a small number of times. The V gene is TRBV20-1, the J gene TRBJ2-7; D may be TRBD2 (6 bases). From germline, CDR1 is DFQATT and CDR2 SNEGSKA (reference sequence). V was trimmed by 4 bases and J by 3 bases, leaving 16 bases between them. The CDR3 consists of 14 residues. Written as DNA, the CDR3 is TGCAGTGCTACGCTAAAGGAGGGCCTCTACGAGCAGTACTTC. It specifies CSATLKEGLYEQYF.

This clonotype was counted between two and nine times. V gene TRBV7-6 combines with J gene TRBJ1-1, with a possible D match to TRBD1 (6 bases). V lost 4 bases and J 5 bases, leaving 20 bases between the germline ends. Germline V CDR1 and CDR2: SGHVS, FNYEAQ. This CDR3 has 16 amino acids. CDR3 sequence (DNA): TGTGCCAGCAGCTCGGTTCGGGGGCTCGGTGAGACTGAAGCTTTCTTT. The encoded protein is CASSSVRGLGETEAFF.

There are a few counts of this clonotype. The chain combines TRBV20-1 with TRBJ1-4; possible D gene TRBD1, 6 bases. CDR1 DFQATT and CDR2 SNEGSKA come from the germline V gene (reference sequence). Trimming cost V 5 bases and J 6 bases, with 16 bases left between them. The CDR3 is 14 residues long. In DNA, the CDR3 is TGCAGTGCTTCCCCAGGGGTTGGGGATGAAAAACTGTTTTTT. Translating gives CSASPGVGDEKLFF.

This clonotype appeared many times. This chain connects TRBV5-4 to TRBJ2-2; D not resolved. The CDR3 is 15 amino acids. Trimming took off 2 bases at V and 1 base at J, with 9 bases between the two ends. Germline lookup yields CDR1 SGHNT and CDR2 YYREEE (reference sequence). Here the CDR3 reads CASSLAKQNTGELFF. The DNA of the CDR3 is TGTGCCAGCAGCTTAGCTAAGCAGAACACCGGGGAGCTGTTTTTT.

The V and J genes are TRBV29-1 and TRBJ2-1; D is ambiguous. The CDR3 is 12 residues long. Trimming left V 7 bases short and J 5 bases short, with 12 bases between. Germline lookup yields CDR1 SQVTM and CDR2 ANQGSEA. The CDR3 loop is CSADYIDNEQFF. CDR3 in DNA: TGCAGCGCTGATTACATAGACAATGAGCAGTTCTTC.

In its sample, this clonotype was seen a few times. As DNA, the CDR3 is TGCAGCGTTGGGGCTGGCGGGAGTTCCTACGAGCAGTACTTC. This gives the protein CSVGAGGSSYEQYF. The chain recombines TRBV29-1 with TRBJ2-7; 7 nucleotides match TRBD2. The CDR3 length is 14 residues. Germline V gene lookup returns CDR1 SQVTM and CDR2 ANQGSEA. Germline trimming cut 4 bases from V and 1 base from J; bases unmatched to any gene: 7.

This clonotype was seen at least ten times. The chain has TRBV7-9 and TRBJ2-7; D tentatively reads TRBD1 or TRBD2 (5 bases each). The CDR3 contains 15 residues. The V and J ends lost 0 bases and 6 bases respectively, with 15 bases between them. Per germline, CDR1 SEHNR and CDR2 FQNEAQ (reference sequence). In DNA, the CDR3 is TGTGCCAGCAGCTTAGCGTCGGGGCTAGGGAGCGAGCAGTACTTC. Translating it yields CASSLASGLGSEQYF.

The genes are TRBV20-1 and TRBJ2-1; D perhaps matches TRBD2 (6 bases). In germline, CDR1 is DFQATT, CDR2 SNEGSKA (reference sequence). There are 14 residues in the CDR3. V was clipped by 5 bases and J by 2 bases, with 13 bases between them. CDR3 nucleotides: TGCAGTGCTCCCCCGTGGGGGGCCTACAATGAGCAGTTCTTC. It yields the protein CSAPPWGAYNEQFF.

Only a few counts were recorded for this clonotype. This rearrangement joins TRBV20-1 to TRBJ2-1; 7 nucleotides agree with TRBD2. J gave up 4 bases and V 3 bases, and 6 bases lay outside the gene matches. This CDR3 has 14 residues. Germline V gene data show CDR1 as DFQATT and CDR2 as SNEGSKA (reference sequence). The DNA of the CDR3 is TGCAGTGCTAGGCCCCTAGCGGCATACAATGAGCAGTTCTTC. Amino acids: CSARPLAAYNEQFF.

The chain couples TRBV18 to TRBJ2-5; the D is unclear. There are 14 residues in the CDR3. Trimming shortened V by 2 bases and J by 5 bases, and 12 bases separated the two germline ends. Germline CDR1 reads KGHSH; CDR2 reads LQKENI. The CDR3 bases are TGTGCCAGCTCACCAACTCAGGTCCCGGAGACCCAGTACTTC. Its protein is CASSPTQVPETQYF.

This clonotype was found a few times. The rearrangement uses TRBV20-1 and TRBJ1-1; perhaps TRBD1 as D (5 bases). Germline V gene lookup returns CDR1 DFQATT and CDR2 SNEGSKA (reference sequence). Between the trimmed V and J ends, which lost 4 bases and 5 bases, there was a span of 17 bases. The CDR3 covers 14 residues. The CDR3 region has the DNA TGCAGTGCTACAAAACCCGGGACGACAACTGAAGCTTTCTTT. Amino acid sequence: CSATKPGTTTEAFF.

This clonotype showed up just a few times. V usage is TRBV5-1 and J usage is TRBJ2-7; tentatively, D is TRBD2 (5 bases). V gave up 0 bases and J gave up 5 bases, with 12 bases separating them. CDR3 length equals 14 residues. From germline, CDR1 is SGHRS and CDR2 YFSETQ. CDR3 region: CASSLGFRGDEQYF. The CDR3 region has the DNA TGCGCCAGCAGCTTGGGGTTTCGGGGTGACGAGCAGTACTTC.

This clonotype was counted at least ten times. The V call is TRBV10-3, the J call TRBJ1-6; TRBD1 is a possible D gene (6 bases). This CDR3 spans 14 amino acids. V lost 2 bases, J lost 7 bases, and 9 bases lay in between. Germline V gene data show CDR1 as ENHRY and CDR2 as SYGVKD. Here the CDR3 DNA reads TGTGCCATCAGTGAGGAGGGGGGGAATTCACCCCTCCACTTT. Amino acids: CAISEEGGNSPLHF.

Points on this clonotype: A much larger clone lies one base from this, so it may be a read error. CDR3 residues: CSVEYPKGITDTQYF. In DNA, the CDR3 is TGCAGCGTTGAATATCCTAAGGGAATCACAGATACGCAGTATTTT. J is TRBJ2-3 and V is TRBV29-1; D gene ambiguous. Germline V gene lookup returns CDR1 SQVTM and CDR2 ANQGSEA. The CDR3 has 15 residues. Between the trimmed V and J ends, which lost 2 bases and 2 bases, there was a span of 14 bases.

This clonotype turned up a few times. The chain employs TRBV29-1 and TRBJ2-3; D is ambiguous. The V end lost 3 bases, the J end lost 3 bases, and 16 bases lay between the germline ends. The CDR3 has 15 residues. Germline values: CDR1 SQVTM, CDR2 ANQGSEA. CDR3: CSVDGSQGRTDTQYF. DNA of the CDR3: TGCAGCGTTGACGGCTCCCAAGGGCGAACAGATACGCAGTATTTT.

The V gene is TRBV12-3 or TRBV12-4, the J gene TRBJ1-1; 9 nucleotides agree with TRBD1. CDR3 length equals 13 residues. The junction had 4 bases not matched to a gene; V was cut back by 5 bases and J by 6 bases. The CDR3 here is CASSKQGASEAFF. The CDR3 DNA reads TGTGCCAGCAGTAAACAGGGGGCCTCTGAAGCTTTCTTT.

This clonotype appeared many times. The chain carries TRBV5-1 and TRBJ2-3; D is perhaps TRBD2 (7 bases). The length of the CDR3 is 15 residues. In germline, CDR1 is SGHRS, CDR2 YFSETQ. V was cut by 0 bases and J by 4 bases, with 12 bases left in between. CDR3 coding DNA: TGCGCCAGCAGCTTGGCCTCGGGGGGCCCAGATACGCAGTATTTT. Translating gives CASSLASGGPDTQYF.

This clonotype showed up just a few times. The chain combines TRBV5-1 with TRBJ2-3, with D possibly TRBD1 on 6 matching bases. Germline loops: CDR1 SGHRS, CDR2 YFSETQ. The V end was cut by 2 bases, the J end by 5 bases, with 12 bases between. This CDR3 is built from 14 residues. CDR3 in DNA: TGCGCCAGCAGCTTTGGGGGCCGCAGAGATACGCAGTATTTT. As protein: CASSFGGRRDTQYF.

This clonotype turned up a few times. The chain links TRBV20-1 to TRBJ2-5; 11 bases match TRBD2. Trimming took 6 bases from V and 5 from J; bases not matched to a gene: 8. There are 14 residues in the CDR3. CDR1 and CDR2 from the germline V gene are DFQATT and SNEGSKA (reference sequence). The CDR3 reads CSAPLAGGSETQYF. In nucleotides, the CDR3 is TGCAGTGCCCCCCTAGCGGGGGGTTCCGAGACCCAGTACTTC.

This clonotype was counted a few times. The CDR3 DNA sequence: TGTGCCAGCAGCCCGCACGACATGGACACTGAAGCTTTCTTT. Protein product: CASSPHDMDTEAFF. The chain recombines TRBV13 with TRBJ1-1; D is unclear. In germline, CDR1 is PRHDT, CDR2 FYEKMQ (reference sequence). The CDR3 spans 14 residues. The germline V and J ends were trimmed by 5 bases and 3 bases, with 13 bases remaining between them. The full variable domain, in which reference TRBV13 and TRBJ1-1 provide the parts outside the CDR3, is AAGVIQSPRHLIKEKRETATLKCYPIPRHDTVYWYQQGPGQDPQFLISFYEKMQSDKGSIPDRFSAQQFSDYHSELNMSSLELGDSALYFCASSPHDMDTEAFFGQGTRLTVV.

This clonotype was counted at least ten times. The chain links TRBV4-3 to TRBJ2-2; D gene uncertain. Germline values: CDR1 LGHNA, CDR2 YSLEER. V was cut by 4 bases and J by 1 base, with 16 bases left in between. The CDR3 runs to 17 residues. This CDR3 is CASSPRAGPGNTGELFF. The CDR3 nucleotides read TGCGCCAGCAGCCCCCGCGCAGGCCCTGGGAACACCGGGGAGCTGTTTTTT.

The chain recombines TRBV7-2 with TRBJ1-1; the match to TRBD1 covers 7 bases. Germline CDR1 is SGHTA and CDR2 is FQGNSA. The V and J ends lost 5 bases and 3 bases, in that order; junction bases with no gene match: 3. The CDR3 contains 13 residues. The CDR3 DNA follows: TGTGCCAGCAGCACCCAGGGGGACACTGAAGCTTTCTTT. Protein: CASSTQGDTEAFF.

The chain employs TRBV5-1 and TRBJ2-3; 8 nucleotides line up with TRBD1. This CDR3 is 15 amino acids long. V lost 4 bases to trimming and J lost 6 bases; unmatched junction nucleotides: 10. CDR1 is SGHRS, CDR2 YFSETQ, per germline. The CDR3 loop is CASSGQGRGRDTQYF. For the CDR3, the DNA is TGCGCCAGCAGCGGACAGGGCCGGGGGCGGGATACGCAGTATTTT.

This chain links TRBV30 with TRBJ1-1; D is uncertain. The CDR3 extends over 13 amino acids. V shed 4 bases and J shed 1 base, with 10 bases lying between them. Germline assignment: CDR1 GTSNPN and CDR2 SVGIG (reference sequence). This CDR3 is CAWKDAGNTEAFF. As DNA, the CDR3 is TGTGCCTGGAAAGACGCAGGGAACACTGAAGCTTTCTTT.